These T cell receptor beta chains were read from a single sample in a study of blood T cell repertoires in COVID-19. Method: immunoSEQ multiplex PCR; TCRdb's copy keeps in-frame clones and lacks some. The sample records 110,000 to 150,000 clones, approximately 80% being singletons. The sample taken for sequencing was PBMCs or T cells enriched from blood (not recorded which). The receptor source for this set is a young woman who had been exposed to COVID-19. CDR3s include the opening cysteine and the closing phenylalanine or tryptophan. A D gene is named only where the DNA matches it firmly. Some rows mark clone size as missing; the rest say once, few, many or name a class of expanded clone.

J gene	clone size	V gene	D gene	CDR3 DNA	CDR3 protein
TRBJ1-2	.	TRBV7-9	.	TGTGCCAGCAGCTTAGACTCCGGAAGGGGTGGCTACACCTTC	CASSLDSGRGGYTF
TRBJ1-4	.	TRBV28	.	TGTGCCAGCAGTTTGCGGCCAGGGTCGTGGATAGGGGGTGAAAAACTGTTTTTT	CASSLRPGSWIGGEKLFF
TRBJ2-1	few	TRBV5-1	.	TGCGCCAGCAACATAGCGGACAATGAGCAGTTCTTC	CASNIADNEQFF
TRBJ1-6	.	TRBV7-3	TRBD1	TGTGCCAGCAGCTTAGGAGGGGGCGCAAATTCACCCCTCCACTTT	CASSLGGGANSPLHF
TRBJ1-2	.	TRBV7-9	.	TGTGCCAGCAGCTTGCAGGGGTACACCTTC	CASSLQGYTF
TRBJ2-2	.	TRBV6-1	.	TGTGCCAGCAGTGCGGAAACTGTGGGGGCGGCGAACACCGGGGAGCTGTTTTTT	CASSAETVGAANTGELFF
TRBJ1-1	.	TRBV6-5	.	TGTGCCAGCAGCCACAGACCGAACACTGAAGCTTTCTTT	CASSHRPNTEAFF
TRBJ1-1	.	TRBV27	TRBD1	TGTGCCAGCAGTTTATCGACAGGGAGTGATGAAGCTTTCTTT	CASSLSTGSDEAFF
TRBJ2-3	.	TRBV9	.	TGTGCCAGCAGCGTAGCTCCGGGTCGCACAGATACGCAGTATTTT	CASSVAPGRTDTQYF
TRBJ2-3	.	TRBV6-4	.	TGTGCCAGCAGTGAGGGCCGGGGTTCCACAGATACGCAGTATTTT	CASSEGRGSTDTQYF
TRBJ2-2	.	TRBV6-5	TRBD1	TGTGCCAGCAGTCCGGGACAGTCGAACACCGGGGAGCTGTTTTTT	CASSPGQSNTGELFF
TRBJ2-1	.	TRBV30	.	TGTGCCTGGAGTGTTGGCGGGTACAATGAGCAGTTCTTC	CAWSVGGYNEQFF
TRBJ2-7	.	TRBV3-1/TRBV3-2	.	TGTGCCAGCAGCCAAGCGGGACTGATCGACTACGAGCAGTACTTC	CASSQAGLIDYEQYF
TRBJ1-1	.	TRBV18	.	TGTGCCAGCTCACCAAACGGAGACACTGAAGCTTTCTTT	CASSPNGDTEAFF
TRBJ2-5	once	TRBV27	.	TGTGCCAGCAGTCCAACCTTTGGAGGGGAAGAGACCCAGTACTTC	CASSPTFGGEETQYF
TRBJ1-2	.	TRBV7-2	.	TGTGCCAGCAGCTTAGTCCAACATTATGGCTACACCTTC	CASSLVQHYGYTF
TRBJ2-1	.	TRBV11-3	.	TGTGCCAGCAGCCGGACTGGCAATGAGCAGTTCTTC	CASSRTGNEQFF
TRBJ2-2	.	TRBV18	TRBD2	TGTGCCAGCTCACCACCCGGACTAGCGGGAGCTTCCGGCGGGGAGCTGTTTTTT	CASSPPGLAGASGGELFF
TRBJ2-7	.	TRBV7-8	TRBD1	TGTGCCAGCAGACCGACAGGGTCCTACGAGCAGTACTTC	CASRPTGSYEQYF
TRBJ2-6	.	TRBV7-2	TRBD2	TGTGCCAGCAGCACTAGCGGGAGTATCGGTGGGGCCAACGTCCTGACTTTC	CASSTSGSIGGANVLTF
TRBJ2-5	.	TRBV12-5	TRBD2	TGTGCTAGTGGTTTGGATGTTAGCGGGAGTGGAGAGACCCAGTACTTC	CASGLDVSGSGETQYF
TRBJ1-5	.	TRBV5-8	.	TGTGCCAGCAGCTTGAAAGTGGGCCATCAGCCCCAGCATTTT	CASSLKVGHQPQHF
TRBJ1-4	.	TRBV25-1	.	TGTGCCAGCAGTGATAGGTCTTTATCTAGAGGTCTGTTTTTT	CASSDRSLSRGLFF
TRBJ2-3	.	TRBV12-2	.	TGTGCAAGTCGCCTACAGGTAAGGGCAGATACGCAGTATTTT	CASRLQVRADTQYF
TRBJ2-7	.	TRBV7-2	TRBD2	TGTGCCAGCAGCCAACAGGGACTAGCTGGTTTACACGAGCAGTACTTC	CASSQQGLAGLHEQYF
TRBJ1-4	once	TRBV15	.	TGTGCCACCAGCAGGGTTTCTAGCACTAATGAAAAACTGTTTTTT	CATSRVSSTNEKLFF
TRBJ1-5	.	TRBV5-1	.	TGCGCCAGCAGCTGGACTGTCAATCAGCCCCAGCATTTT	CASSWTVNQPQHF
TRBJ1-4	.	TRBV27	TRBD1	TGTGCCAGCAGATCCGACAGGGATCTTAATGAAAAACTGTTTTTT	CASRSDRDLNEKLFF
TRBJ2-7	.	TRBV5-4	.	TGTGCCAGCAGCCCGGGACACTCATCCTACGAGCAGTACTTC	CASSPGHSSYEQYF
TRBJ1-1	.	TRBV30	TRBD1	TGTGCCTGGAGGGGACAGGGGTTATCTGAAGCTTTCTTT	CAWRGQGLSEAFF
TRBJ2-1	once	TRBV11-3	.	TGTGCCAGCAGCTTAGGAGTCTCCAGGGACTACAATGAGCAGTTCTTC	CASSLGVSRDYNEQFF
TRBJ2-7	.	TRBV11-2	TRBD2	TGTGCCAGCAGCTTAATGGCGGGAGGGCCCTACGAGCAGTACTTC	CASSLMAGGPYEQYF
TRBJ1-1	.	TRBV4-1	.	TGCGCCAGCAGCCAGGCGCCGGGAATGGGACATTTGAACACTGAAGCTTTCTTT	CASSQAPGMGHLNTEAFF
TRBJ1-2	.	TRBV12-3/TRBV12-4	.	TGTGCCAGCAGTCAGCGGCGGGGGGGCGGCTACACCTTC	CASSQRRGGGYTF
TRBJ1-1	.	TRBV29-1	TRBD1	TGCAGCGTGGGACAGGGTGTGAACACTGAAGCTTTCTTT	CSVGQGVNTEAFF
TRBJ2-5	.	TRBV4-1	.	TGCGCCAGCAGCCTAGCTCTCCAAGAGACCCAGTACTTC	CASSLALQETQYF
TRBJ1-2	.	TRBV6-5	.	TGTGCCAGCAGTTACTCGGCCGGGAGGGCTAACTATGGCTACACCTTC	CASSYSAGRANYGYTF
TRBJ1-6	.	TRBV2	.	TGTGCCAGCAGTGTAGACAGTCAATATAATTCACCCCTCCACTTT	CASSVDSQYNSPLHF
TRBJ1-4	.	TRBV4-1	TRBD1	TGCGCCAGCAGCCAAGATGGGACAGGGGGCGAAAAACTGTTTTTT	CASSQDGTGGEKLFF
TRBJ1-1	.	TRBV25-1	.	TGTGCCAGCAGTGAATACAGGAACACTGAAGCTTTCTTT	CASSEYRNTEAFF
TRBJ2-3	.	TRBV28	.	TGTGCCAGCAGCCCAGACAATCCCACAGATACGCAGTATTTT	CASSPDNPTDTQYF
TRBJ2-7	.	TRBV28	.	TGTGCCAGCAGTTCCGGGACTTCCTCCTACGAGCAGTACTTC	CASSSGTSSYEQYF
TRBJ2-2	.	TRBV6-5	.	TGTGCCGTTCGAATTCGAGAACCTGGGGAGCTGTTTTTT	CAVRIREPGELFF
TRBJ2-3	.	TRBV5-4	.	TGTGCCAGCAGCTTACAGACAGATACGCAGTATTTT	CASSLQTDTQYF
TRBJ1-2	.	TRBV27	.	TGTGCCAGCAGCTTCGGCGGGGGGAACTATGGCTACACCTTC	CASSFGGGNYGYTF
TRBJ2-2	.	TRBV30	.	TGTGCCTGGAGTCTTGCAGGCTCTCGGGGAGGGGAGCTGTTTTTT	CAWSLAGSRGGELFF
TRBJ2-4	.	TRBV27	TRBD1	TGTGCCAGCAGGACGACAGGGGTTGCCAAAAACATTCAGTACTTC	CASRTTGVAKNIQYF
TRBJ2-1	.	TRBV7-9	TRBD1	TGTGCCAGCAGTCGGGGACAGGGGAACAATGAGCAGTTCTTC	CASSRGQGNNEQFF
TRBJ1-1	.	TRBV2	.	TGTGCCAGCAGTGGGCGAGTTACAGAGAAAACTGAAGCTTTCTTT	CASSGRVTEKTEAFF
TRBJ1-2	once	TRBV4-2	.	TGTGCCAGCAGTTATGAGGTCGGCGGGGGCTACACCTTC	CASSYEVGGGYTF
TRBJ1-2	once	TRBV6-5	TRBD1	TGTGCCAGCAGTTACTCACAGGGGGCAGATGGCTACACCTTC	CASSYSQGADGYTF